These 20 T cell receptor beta chains came from one sample sequenced in a study of CD8+CD57+ T cells in acquired aplastic anemia. Profiling of TCR beta VDJ combinations and CDR3 sequences used genomic DNA as template. A single record per CDR3 protein comes from TCRdb applying MiXCR to the reads. The repertoire holds some 180,000 distinct CDR3 sequences, about three fifths seen once, with about two fifths in the top ten. Flow cytometry had shown expanded CD8+CD57+ cells in the patients chosen for sequencing. Sequencing was performed on sorted CD4+, CD8+, or CD8+CD57+ T cells (not recorded which) from PBMCs. These receptors came from a human donor with aplastic anemia.

This chain connects TRBV9 to TRBJ1-3; D may be TRBD1 (6 bases). Germline lookup yields CDR1 SGDLS and CDR2 YYNGEE. The CDR3 has 15 residues. V gave up 0 bases and J gave up 3 bases, with 10 bases separating them. The CDR3 protein is CASSVEGGNGNTIYF. The DNA for the CDR3 is TGTGCCAGCAGCGTAGAGGGGGGAAATGGAAACACCATATATTTT.

This chain connects TRBV7-9 to TRBJ2-3; 10 bases line up with TRBD2. J lost 5 bases, V lost 5 bases, and 13 bases had no gene match. The CDR3 loop spans 17 amino acids. Germline CDR1 SEHNR, CDR2 FQNEAQ (reference sequence). In DNA, the CDR3 is TGTGCCAGCAGCCCCCGAATGGGGGGACTAGCGATAGATACGCAGTATTTT. This gives the protein CASSPRMGGLAIDTQYF.

V is TRBV4-1 and J is TRBJ1-2; 10 bases fit TRBD1. CDR1 is MGHRA and CDR2 is YSYEKL in the germline V gene. This CDR3 contains 17 residues. J was trimmed by 2 bases and V by 2 bases; bases with no gene match: 8. DNA of the CDR3: TGCGCCAGCAGCCAACCCTTGGACAGGGGGACCAACTATGGCTACACCTTC. Encoded protein: CASSQPLDRGTNYGYTF.

This clonotype is termed medium-sized (0.01 to 0.1%). The chain employs TRBV7-9 and TRBJ1-6, with TRBD1 identical over 8 bases. Germline V gives CDR1 SEHNR, CDR2 FQNEAQ (reference sequence). The J segment lost 7 bases and the V segment lost 4 bases, leaving 6 bases of the junction unmatched. The CDR3 consists of 15 residues. The CDR3 protein is CASSSPGQGNSPLHF. CDR3 DNA: TGTGCCAGCAGCTCCCCTGGACAGGGAAATTCACCCCTCCACTTT.

This clonotype has at least ten counts. The rearrangement joins TRBV7-8 to TRBJ2-5, with unresolved D. Germline loops: CDR1 SGHVS, CDR2 FQNEAQ. With 1 base removed from V and 2 bases from J, the gap between germline ends came to 8 bases. The CDR3 loop spans 14 amino acids. The CDR3 DNA sequence: TGTGCCAGCAGCTTAGTAGGTCGACAAGAGACCCAGTACTTC. This sequence encodes CASSLVGRQETQYF.

The rearrangement uses TRBV10-3 and TRBJ1-1; 8 bases fit TRBD1. V lost 2 bases to trimming and J lost 2 bases; unmatched junction nucleotides: 1. CDR3 length: 14 amino acids. Germline loops: CDR1 ENHRY, CDR2 SYGVKD. The CDR3 DNA is TGTGCCATCAGTGAGGGACAGGGAAACACTGAAGCTTTCTTT. It codes for CAISEGQGNTEAFF.

Remarks on this clonotype: One end of the junction is discordant with germline, which a read error may explain. J is TRBJ1-6 and V is TRBV7-3, with no clear D. The CDR3 contains 13 residues. Germline V gene data show CDR1 as SGHTA and CDR2 as FQGTGA. CDR3 amino acids: CASSLTLRSPLHF. The CDR3 nucleotides are TGTGCCAGCAGCTTAACCTTGCGGTCACCTCTCCACTTT.

The chain recombines TRBV24-1 with TRBJ2-3; 7 bases are shared with TRBD2. V lost 0 bases and J lost 1; bases outside the gene matches: 6. This CDR3 has 17 amino acids. Per the germline V gene, CDR1 is KGHDR and CDR2 is SFDVKD. This CDR3 reads CATSDLSGGVGTDTQYF. CDR3 coding DNA: TGTGCCACCAGTGATTTGAGTGGGGGGGTTGGCACAGATACGCAGTATTTT.

This clonotype was counted ten times or more. This chain connects TRBV2 to TRBJ2-7, with 7 nucleotides matching TRBD2. This CDR3 region has 16 residues. The V gene end was trimmed by 5 bases and the J gene end by 3 bases; junction bases not matched to a gene: 13. Germline values: CDR1 SNHLY, CDR2 FYNNEI. The CDR3 DNA reads TGTGCCAGCAGTCCCCCGGCCAGGGAGGGTTACTACGAGCAGTACTTC. Protein: CASSPPAREGYYEQYF.

The chain couples TRBV6-5 to TRBJ2-3, with D unresolved. The CDR3 loop spans 15 amino acids. Per the germline V gene, CDR1 is MNHEY and CDR2 is SVGAGI. V lost 2 bases and J 0 bases, leaving 9 bases between the germline ends. This chain's CDR3 is CASSYLQPSTDTQYF. CDR3 nucleotides: TGTGCCAGCAGTTACCTCCAGCCCAGCACAGATACGCAGTATTTT.

V gene TRBV9 combines with J gene TRBJ2-1, with D possibly matching TRBD1 (5 bases). Looked up from germline, CDR1 is SGDLS and CDR2 is YYNGEE. V was clipped by 0 bases and J by 6 bases, with 13 bases between them. The CDR3 is 15 residues long. The CDR3 is CASSVEGAEGNEQFF. The CDR3 DNA follows: TGTGCCAGCAGCGTAGAAGGGGCGGAAGGCAATGAGCAGTTCTTC.

V and J are TRBV12-3 or TRBV12-4 and TRBJ1-6; D is unclear. The germline V and J ends were trimmed by 0 bases and 9 bases, with 6 bases remaining between them. The CDR3 is 13 amino acids. CDR3 coding DNA: TGTGCCAGCAGTTTAGCGGTTGGTTCACCCCTCCACTTT. Encoded protein: CASSLAVGSPLHF.

The chain couples TRBV10-3 to TRBJ1-1; TRBD1 might be the D (5 bases). Trimming removed 4 bases at V and 4 bases at J, with 13 bases between. CDR1 is ENHRY, CDR2 SYGVKD, per germline. The CDR3 spans 14 residues. The CDR3 protein is CAISAEGRLTEAFF. CDR3 bases: TGTGCCATCAGTGCCGAGGGGCGTCTCACTGAAGCTTTCTTT.

This chain uses TRBV7-2 with TRBJ2-7; 12 positions agree with TRBD2. Germline V gene lookup returns CDR1 SGHTA and CDR2 FQGNSA. Trimming at V came to 1 base and at J to 2 bases, leaving 15 bases not matched to a gene. The CDR3 totals 20 residues. The CDR3 nucleotides are TGTGCCAGCAGCTTAGACGGCAGGGAATGGGCTAGCGGGGGGGCCTACGAGCAGTACTTC. Translating it yields CASSLDGREWASGGAYEQYF.

The genes are TRBV19 and TRBJ2-3; D possibly uses TRBD1 or TRBD2 (5 bases each). V gave up 3 bases and J gave up 4 bases, with 14 bases separating them. This CDR3 comprises 15 residues. Germline V gene data show CDR1 as LNHDA and CDR2 as SQIVND (reference sequence). The CDR3 DNA follows: TGTGCCAGTAGTATCCTCGGGGCCGAACCAGATACGCAGTATTTT. Translation gives CASSILGAEPDTQYF. The full variable domain, with the rest looked up from reference TRBV19 and TRBJ2-3, is DGGITQSPKYLFRKEGQNVTLSCEQNLNHDAMYWYRQDPGQGLRLIYYSQIVNDFQKGDIAEGYSVSREKKESFPLTVTSAQKNPTAFYLCASSILGAEPDTQYFGPGTRLTVL.

This rearrangement joins TRBV7-2 to TRBJ2-5, with D perhaps being TRBD1 or TRBD2 (7 bases each). Germline lookup yields CDR1 SGHTA and CDR2 FQGNSA. The CDR3 is made up of 16 amino acids. Trimming stripped 7 bases from V and 4 bases from J, with 22 bases between. CDR3 sequence (DNA): TGTGCCAGCACCTTGGACAGGCCCACGGGAGGAGAGACCCAGTACTTC. Protein product: CASTLDRPTGGETQYF.

Many counts were recorded for this clonotype. This chain connects TRBV6-6 to TRBJ1-1; D uncertain. This CDR3 has 14 residues. The V gene lost 6 bases and the J gene lost 0 bases, with 11 bases spanning the gap. Germline lookup yields CDR1 MNHNY and CDR2 SVGAGI (reference sequence). The CDR3 sequence is CASRVIGMNTEAFF. CDR3 nucleotides: TGTGCCAGCAGGGTCATCGGGATGAACACTGAAGCTTTCTTT.

The sample holds one count of this clonotype. The chain employs TRBV12-5 and TRBJ1-5, with D uncertain. The CDR3 spans 16 residues. Germline lookup yields CDR1 LGHNT and CDR2 FRNRAP. V lost 6 bases, J lost 3 bases, and 18 bases lay in between. The CDR3 DNA follows: TGTGCTAGTGGCTTTTCAGATGCGACACCCAATCAGCCCCAGCATTTT. Translation: CASGFSDATPNQPQHF.

The rearrangement uses TRBV9 and TRBJ2-7, with 13 bases identical to TRBD2. Germline trimming cut 3 bases from V and 5 bases from J; bases unmatched to any gene: 5. This CDR3 has 15 amino acids. Germline CDR1 reads SGDLS; CDR2 reads YYNGEE. The CDR3 bases are TGTGCCAGCAGCGAACTAGCGGGGGGGCCGGACGAGCAGTACTTC. It is translated as CASSELAGGPDEQYF.

This clonotype appeared a single time. The chain joins TRBV11-2 to TRBJ1-6; D ambiguous. The V gene lost 4 bases and the J gene lost 10 bases, with 17 bases spanning the gap. CDR1 is SGHAT and CDR2 is FQNNGV in the germline V gene. CDR3 length equals 15 residues. CDR3 loop: CASSSSPGLSSPLHF. In DNA form, the CDR3 reads TGTGCCAGCAGCTCGAGCCCCGGGTTAAGCTCACCCCTCCACTTT.